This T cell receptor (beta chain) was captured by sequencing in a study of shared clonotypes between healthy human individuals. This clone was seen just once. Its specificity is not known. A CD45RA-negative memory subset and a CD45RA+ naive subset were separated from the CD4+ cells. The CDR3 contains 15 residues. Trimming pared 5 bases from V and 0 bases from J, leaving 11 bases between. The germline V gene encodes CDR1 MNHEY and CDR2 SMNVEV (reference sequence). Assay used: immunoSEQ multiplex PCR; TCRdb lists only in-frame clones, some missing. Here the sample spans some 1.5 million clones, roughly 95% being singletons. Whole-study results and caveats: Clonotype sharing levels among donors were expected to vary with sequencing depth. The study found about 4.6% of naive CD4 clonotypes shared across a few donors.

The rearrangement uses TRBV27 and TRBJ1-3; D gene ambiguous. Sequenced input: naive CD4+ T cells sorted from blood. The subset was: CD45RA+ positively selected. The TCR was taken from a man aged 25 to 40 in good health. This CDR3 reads CASSPDRASGNTIYF. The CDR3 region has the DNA TGTGCCAGCAGTCCGGACCGGGCCTCTGGAAACACCATATATTTT.